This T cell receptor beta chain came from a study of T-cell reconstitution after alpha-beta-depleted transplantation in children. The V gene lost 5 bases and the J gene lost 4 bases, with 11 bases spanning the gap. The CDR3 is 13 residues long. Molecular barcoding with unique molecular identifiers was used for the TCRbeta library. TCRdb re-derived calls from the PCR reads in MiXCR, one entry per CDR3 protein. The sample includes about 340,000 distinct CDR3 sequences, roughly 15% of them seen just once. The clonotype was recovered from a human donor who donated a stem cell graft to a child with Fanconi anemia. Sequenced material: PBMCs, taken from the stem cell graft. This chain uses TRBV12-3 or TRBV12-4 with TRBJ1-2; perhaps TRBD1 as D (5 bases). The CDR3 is CASSPDSLYGYTF. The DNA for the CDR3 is TGTGCCAGCAGTCCAGACAGCCTCTATGGCTACACCTTC.